A selection of T cell receptor beta chains follows, all from one sample in a study of Graves' ophthalmopathy and Graves' hyperthyroidism. One entry per CDR3 protein, called by TCRdb with MiXCR from the multiplex PCR reads. The sample includes under 350,000 distinct CDR3 sequences, roughly a sixth of them seen just once. What was sequenced was peripheral blood. Every receptor here comes from an adult man with Graves' ophthalmopathy. The CDR3 runs from the conserved cysteine through the conserved F or W. A D gene is named only where the DNA matches it firmly. Expanded clones get a size class; other rows say once, few or many, or leave the size out.

v_call,d_call,clone_size,j_call,cdr3_nt,cdr3_aa
TRBV11-2,TRBD1,many,TRBJ2-5,TGTGCCAGCAGCCATGCAGGGGGCCAAGAGACCCAGTACTTC,CASSHAGGQETQYF
TRBV19,NA,many,TRBJ1-2,TGTGCCAGTAGTACAACCTCACAGGGCTATGGCTACACCTTC,CASSTTSQGYGYTF
TRBV11-2,NA,many,TRBJ1-1,TGTGCCAGCAGCCCCTTGTTTACAGGGCCCCTTATGAACACTGAAGCTTTCTTT,CASSPLFTGPLMNTEAFF
TRBV9,NA,many,TRBJ1-5,TGTGCCAGCAGCGAGGGACCGAATAGCAATCAGCCCCAGCATTTT,CASSEGPNSNQPQHF
TRBV6-1,NA,many,TRBJ2-2,TGTGCCAGCAGTGCGGGGGACAGTCTACCCGGGGAGCTGTTTTTT,CASSAGDSLPGELFF
TRBV5-5,NA,many,TRBJ1-5,TGTGCCAGCAGTCAGGTGGGGGCGAATCAGCCCCAGCATTTT,CASSQVGANQPQHF
TRBV10-3,TRBD2,many,TRBJ2-2,TGTGCCATCAGTGTGGGGGGGAGCAACACCGGGGAGCTGTTTTTT,CAISVGGSNTGELFF
TRBV6-5,NA,NA,TRBJ2-7,TGTGCCAGCAGTTACTCGCAGTCAGAACGGGTGCAGTACTTC,CASSYSQSERVQYF
TRBV4-1,NA,many,TRBJ2-2,TGCGCCAGCAGCTATCGATGGGGGAGCAACACCGGGGAGCTGTTTTTT,CASSYRWGSNTGELFF
TRBV28,NA,NA,TRBJ1-2,TGTGCCAGCTCTTCTACGATCTATGGCTACACCTTC,CASSSTIYGYTF
TRBV7-2,NA,many,TRBJ2-7,TGTGCCAGCAGCTGGGACAATGCCTACGAGCAGTACTTC,CASSWDNAYEQYF
TRBV13,NA,many,TRBJ2-7,TGTGCCAGCAGCTTATCGGGACATAGCTCCTACGAGCAGTACTTC,CASSLSGHSSYEQYF
TRBV7-2,TRBD2,many,TRBJ2-7,TGTGCCAGCAGCTTAGCTAGCGGGGGGGCCCGAGAGCAGTACTTC,CASSLASGGAREQYF
TRBV27,TRBD2,NA,TRBJ2-2,TGTGCCAGCAGTCCAACCGGGACTAGCGGCAAACTCACCGGGGAGCTGTTTTTT,CASSPTGTSGKLTGELFF
TRBV29-1,NA,many,TRBJ2-7,TGCAGCGCCCGAGGACGGTCGATTTACGAGCAGTACTTC,CSARGRSIYEQYF